Detailed here is one T cell receptor beta chain. Its antigen is not yet known. The sample holds no much larger clone one base away, and base qualities are not on file. The germline ends are 10 bases apart after V is trimmed by 2 bases and J by 0 bases. Inclusive of the bounding cysteine and phenylalanine, the CDR3 is 15 residues long. Here the CDR3 DNA is all that survives: 45 bases in frame from base 1. Based on the germline V gene, the CDR1 and CDR2 sequences are SGDLS and YYNGEE. The sample is drawn from a study of shared clonotypes between healthy human individuals (dated by TCRdb to about 2020). Study-level background: The cohort included a few men and a couple of women between 18 and 49 years of age. For each donor, three plates each were used for CD4 naive and CD4 memory, two plates were used for CD8 naive, and one plate was used for CD8 memory. To increase sequencing depth and limit assay-specific biases, different laboratories used diverse techniques to prepare libraries and sequence TCR repertoires. To estimate repertoire size and how much clonotypes are shared between individuals, the study performed deep sequencing of blood TCR repertoires from five healthy adults. Leukapheresis yielded between about 0.9 and 8.9 billion PBMCs per donor.

CD8 naive samples were CD45RO-negative cells positively selected for CCR7, giving a CD45RA+CCR7+ population that excluded TemRA cells. The donors were healthy, HIV-negative adults with no recently reported acute infections or vaccinations. All donors were Caucasian adults living in Nashville, Tennessee, USA. After blood collection by leukapheresis, PBMCs were isolated using Ficoll-Histopaque density gradient centrifugation and then cryopreserved in the vapor phase of liquid nitrogen. Analytical flow cytometry was used to check the purity and quantity of every magnetically sorted T cell population. From each sorted fraction, genomic DNA was isolated and quantified by UV absorbance on a Nanodrop 2000c. Overall results and qualifications from the work: Only blood was sampled, and tissue TCR repertoires likely differ from those in blood. The small number of donors limited the genetic and exposure-history diversity represented. Clonotypes shared by all four sorted-subset donors showed higher generation probabilities than non-shared clonotypes. Estimated clonotype richness was generally larger for naive than for memory subsets. When a handful of donors were compared, the shared fraction of clonotypes was 5% to 6.5% for naive CD4, roughly 3.4% for naive CD8, more than 2% for memory CD4, and 0.35% to 0.5% for memory CD8. Even with the large sequencing depth, rarefaction of the sorted-subset datasets indicated that sequencing was incomplete. Pairwise subsampling led to the expectation that sequencing depth would affect the degree of clonotype sharing among donors.

Using the deep immunoSEQ assay, TCR CDR3 regions were amplified from genomic DNA by multiplex PCR. Extracted genomic DNA from each cell subset was distributed evenly across all wells of several immunoSEQ 96-well plates, and each plate was treated as a replicate. For sorted subsets, 200 ng of genomic DNA, equivalent to roughly 30,000 T cell genomes, went into each replicate PCR. Purified libraries were quantified with a Qubit 3.0 fluorometer, sized on a Bioanalyzer 2100, and re-quantified with the KAPA Library Quantification kit. Each immunoSEQ 96-well plate was sequenced on its own single-read 150-cycle Illumina NextSeq 550 flow cell. Concerning the study's data processing: The immunoSEQ output contained only junctional sequences without quality scores, so filtering could not match that applied to full-length reads. Sequences were annotated with PyIR, a Python wrapper for IgBLAST v1.9, using IMGT germline references to assign V/J genes and CDR3. Reads were filtered out if the reads had weak V/J assignments (E-value above 1e-6), no CDR3, stop codons, out-of-frame junctions, or ambiguous translated residues. A V3J clonotype was defined by an identical inferred V gene, J gene, and CDR3 amino acid sequence. To compute the percentage overlap between repertoires, the number of shared unique clonotypes was divided by the size of the smaller repertoire. Richness of each repertoire was evaluated using RTK rarefaction, the Chao1 estimator, and Recon v2.1 estimates of unobserved clonotypes. OLGA was used to compute generation probabilities for all TCRbeta clonotypes that the gDNA method yielded from a few donors. As stored in TCRdb, this immuneACCESS dataset retains in-frame rearrangements with V and J assigned. A fraction of the clones does not appear; measured against another copy, unresolved V genes explain less than half of the discrepancy, and the remainder lacks a known reason. The V and J calls and clone size were taken over from that table, and D and trimming were inferred from the DNA. A total of about 2.1 million clones appear in this sample, around 93% of them only once. The top ten constitute approximately 1.7% of the sample.

The chain joins TRBV9 to TRBJ2-3; there is no confident call for the D gene. Sequenced input: naive CD8+ T cells from PBMCs. The cell subset or site label corresponds to: CD45RA+CCR7+. The sequence came from a man younger than 35 in good health. Some clones in this sample may be carry-over from other donors' samples. The DNA is TGTGCCAGCAGCGTGGCCTTGGGGAGCACAGATACGCAGTATTTT. Translated, this is CASSVALGSTDTQYF.